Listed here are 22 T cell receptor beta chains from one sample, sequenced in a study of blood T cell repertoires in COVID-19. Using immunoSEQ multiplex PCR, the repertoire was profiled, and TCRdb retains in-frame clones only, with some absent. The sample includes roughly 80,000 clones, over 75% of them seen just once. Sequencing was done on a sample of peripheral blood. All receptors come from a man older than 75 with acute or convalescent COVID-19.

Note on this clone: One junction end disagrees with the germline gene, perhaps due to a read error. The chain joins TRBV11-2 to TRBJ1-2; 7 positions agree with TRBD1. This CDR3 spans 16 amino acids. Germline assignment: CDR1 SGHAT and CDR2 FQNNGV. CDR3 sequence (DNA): TGTGCCAGCAGCCTAGACAGGGCTCGAGCTAACTATGGCTACACCTTC. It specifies CASSLDRARANYGYTF. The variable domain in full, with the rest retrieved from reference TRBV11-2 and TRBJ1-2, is EAGVAQSPRYKIIEKRQSVAFWCNPISGHATLYWYQQILGQGPKLLIQFQNNGVVDDSQLPKDRFSAERLKGVDSTLKIQPAKLEDSAVYLCASSLDRARANYGYTFGSGTRLTVV.

The DNA of the CDR3 is TGTGCCAGCAGGCTGGGGGCTACTGGAAACACCATATATTTT. This translates into CASRLGATGNTIYF. V usage is TRBV27 and J usage is TRBJ1-3, with D tentatively TRBD1 (6 bases). CDR1 is MNHEY, CDR2 SMNVEV, per germline (reference sequence). The germline V and J ends were trimmed by 6 bases and 2 bases, with 11 bases remaining between them. The CDR3 is 14 residues long.

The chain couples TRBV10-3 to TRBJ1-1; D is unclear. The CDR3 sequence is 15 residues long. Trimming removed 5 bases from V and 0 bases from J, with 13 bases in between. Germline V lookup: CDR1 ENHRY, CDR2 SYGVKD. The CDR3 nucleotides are TGTGCCATCAGTCCCCTTGGGCAGATGAACACTGAAGCTTTCTTT. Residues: CAISPLGQMNTEAFF.

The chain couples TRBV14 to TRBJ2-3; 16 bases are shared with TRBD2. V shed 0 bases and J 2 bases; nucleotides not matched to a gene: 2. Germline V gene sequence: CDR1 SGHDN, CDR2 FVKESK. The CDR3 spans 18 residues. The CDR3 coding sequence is TGTGCCAGCAGCCAAGAAGGGACTAGCGGGGGGGCCACAGATACGCAGTATTTT. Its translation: CASSQEGTSGGATDTQYF. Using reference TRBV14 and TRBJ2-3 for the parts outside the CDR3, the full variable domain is EAGVTQFPSHSVIEKGQTVTLRCDPISGHDNLYWYRRVMGKEIKFLLHFVKESKQDESGMPNNRFLAERTGGTYSTLKVQPAELEDSGVYFCASSQEGTSGGATDTQYFGPGTRLTVL.

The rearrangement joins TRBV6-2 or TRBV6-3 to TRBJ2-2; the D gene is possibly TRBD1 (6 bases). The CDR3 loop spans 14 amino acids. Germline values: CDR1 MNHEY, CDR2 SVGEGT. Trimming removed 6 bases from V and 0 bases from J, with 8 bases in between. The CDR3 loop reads CASSDRSNTGELFF. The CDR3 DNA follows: TGTGCCAGCAGCGACAGGTCGAACACCGGGGAGCTGTTTTTT.

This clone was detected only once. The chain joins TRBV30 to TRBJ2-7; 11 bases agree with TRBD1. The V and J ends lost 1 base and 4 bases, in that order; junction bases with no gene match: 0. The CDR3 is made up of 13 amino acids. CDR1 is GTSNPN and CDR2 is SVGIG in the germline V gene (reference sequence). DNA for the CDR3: TGTGCCTGGAGTGGGGACAGGGGGTACGAGCAGTACTTC. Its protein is CAWSGDRGYEQYF. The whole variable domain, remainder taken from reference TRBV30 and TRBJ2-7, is SQTIHQWPATLVQPVGSPLSLECTVEGTSNPNLYWYRQAAGRGLQLLFYSVGIGQISSEVPQNLSASRPQDRQFILSSKKLLLSDSGFYLCAWSGDRGYEQYFGPGTRLTVT.

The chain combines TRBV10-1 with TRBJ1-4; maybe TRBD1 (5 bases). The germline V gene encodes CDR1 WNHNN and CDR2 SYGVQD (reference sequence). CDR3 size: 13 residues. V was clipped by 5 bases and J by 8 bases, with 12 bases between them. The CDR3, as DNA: TGCGCCAGCAGTCAGGGTCTTAACGAAAAACTGTTTTTT. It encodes CASSQGLNEKLFF.

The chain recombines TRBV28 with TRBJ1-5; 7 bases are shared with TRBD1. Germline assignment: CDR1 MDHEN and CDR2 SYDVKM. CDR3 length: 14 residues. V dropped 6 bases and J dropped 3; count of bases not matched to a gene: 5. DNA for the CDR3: TGTGCCAGCAGACATGGGACAGTCAATCAGCCCCAGCATTTT. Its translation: CASRHGTVNQPQHF.

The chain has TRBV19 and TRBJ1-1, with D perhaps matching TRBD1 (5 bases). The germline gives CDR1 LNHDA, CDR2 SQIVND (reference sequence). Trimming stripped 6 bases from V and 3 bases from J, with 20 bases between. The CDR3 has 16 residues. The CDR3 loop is CASRASWTRAYTEAFF. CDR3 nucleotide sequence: TGTGCCAGTAGGGCCTCGTGGACAAGAGCCTACACTGAAGCTTTCTTT.

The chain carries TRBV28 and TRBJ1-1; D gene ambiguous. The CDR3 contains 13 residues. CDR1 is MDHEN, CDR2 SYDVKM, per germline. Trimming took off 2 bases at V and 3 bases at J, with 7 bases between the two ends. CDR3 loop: CASSLGRYTEAFF. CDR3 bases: TGTGCCAGCAGTTTAGGCAGATACACTGAAGCTTTCTTT. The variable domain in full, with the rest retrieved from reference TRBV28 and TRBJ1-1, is DVKVTQSSRYLVKRTGEKVFLECVQDMDHENMFWYRQDPGLGLRLIYFSYDVKMKEKGDIPEGYSVSREKKERFSLILESASTNQTSMYLCASSLGRYTEAFFGQGTRLTVV.

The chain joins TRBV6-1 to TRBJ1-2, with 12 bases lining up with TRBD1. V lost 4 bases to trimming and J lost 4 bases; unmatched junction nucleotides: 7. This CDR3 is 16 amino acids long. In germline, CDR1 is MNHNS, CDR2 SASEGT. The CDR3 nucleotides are TGTGCCAGCAGTGGAGGGACAGGGGGCGCCGGCTATGGCTACACCTTC. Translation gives CASSGGTGGAGYGYTF.

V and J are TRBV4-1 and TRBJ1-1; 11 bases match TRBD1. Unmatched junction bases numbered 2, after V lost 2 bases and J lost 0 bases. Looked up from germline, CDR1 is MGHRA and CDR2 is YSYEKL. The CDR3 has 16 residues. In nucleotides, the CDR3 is TGCGCCAGCAGCCAAAGGACAGGGGGCTTGAACACTGAAGCTTTCTTT. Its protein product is CASSQRTGGLNTEAFF.

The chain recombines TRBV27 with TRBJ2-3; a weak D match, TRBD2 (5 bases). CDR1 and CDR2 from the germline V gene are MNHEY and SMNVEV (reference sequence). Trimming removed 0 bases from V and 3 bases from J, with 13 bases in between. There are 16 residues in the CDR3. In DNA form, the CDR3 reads TGTGCCAGCAGTTTATCTCGACTATCCAGGACAGATACGCAGTATTTT. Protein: CASSLSRLSRTDTQYF.

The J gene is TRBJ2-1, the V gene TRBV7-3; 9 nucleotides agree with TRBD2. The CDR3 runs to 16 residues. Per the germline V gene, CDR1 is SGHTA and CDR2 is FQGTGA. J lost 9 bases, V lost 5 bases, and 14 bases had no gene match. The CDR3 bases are TGTGCCAGCAGCCCAAATCAGGGACAGCGGGGGGTTGAGCAGTTCTTC. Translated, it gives CASSPNQGQRGVEQFF.

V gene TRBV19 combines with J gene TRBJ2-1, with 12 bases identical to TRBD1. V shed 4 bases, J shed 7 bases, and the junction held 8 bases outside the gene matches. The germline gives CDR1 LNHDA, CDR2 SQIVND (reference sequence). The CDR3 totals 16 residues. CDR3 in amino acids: CASSKGQGALQNEQFF. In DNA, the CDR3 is TGTGCCAGTAGTAAGGGACAGGGGGCTCTACAAAATGAGCAGTTCTTC.

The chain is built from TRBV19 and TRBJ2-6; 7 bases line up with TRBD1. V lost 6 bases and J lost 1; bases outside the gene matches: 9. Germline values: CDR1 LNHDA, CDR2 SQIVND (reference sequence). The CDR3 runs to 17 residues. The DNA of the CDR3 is TGTGCCAGTAGCACCGGGACAGTGATATCTGGGGCCAACGTCCTGACTTTC. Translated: CASSTGTVISGANVLTF.

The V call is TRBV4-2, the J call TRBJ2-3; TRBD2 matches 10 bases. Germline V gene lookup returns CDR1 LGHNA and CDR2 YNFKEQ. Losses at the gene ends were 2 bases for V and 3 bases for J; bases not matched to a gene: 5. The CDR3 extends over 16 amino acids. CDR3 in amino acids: CASSQFGLAVTDTQYF. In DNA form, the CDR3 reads TGTGCCAGCAGCCAATTCGGACTAGCGGTGACAGATACGCAGTATTTT.

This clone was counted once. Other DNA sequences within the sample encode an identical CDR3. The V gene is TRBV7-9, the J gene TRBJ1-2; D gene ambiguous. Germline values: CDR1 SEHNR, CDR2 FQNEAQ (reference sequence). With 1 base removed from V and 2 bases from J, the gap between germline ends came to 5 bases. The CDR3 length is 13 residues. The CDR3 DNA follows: TGTGCCAGCAGCTTAGGTCAGAACTATGGCTACACCTTC. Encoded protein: CASSLGQNYGYTF. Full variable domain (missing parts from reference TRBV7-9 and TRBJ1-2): DTGVSQNPRHKITKRGQNVTFRCDPISEHNRLYWYRQTLGQGPEFLTYFQNEAQLEKSRLLSDRFSAERPKGSFSTLEIQRTEQGDSAMYLCASSLGQNYGYTFGSGTRLTVV.

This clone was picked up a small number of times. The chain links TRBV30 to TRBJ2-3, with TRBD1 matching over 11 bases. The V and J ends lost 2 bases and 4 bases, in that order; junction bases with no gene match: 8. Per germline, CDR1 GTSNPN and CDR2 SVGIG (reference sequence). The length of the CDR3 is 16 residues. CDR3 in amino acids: CAWSNGPGQGADTQYF. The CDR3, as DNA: TGTGCCTGGAGTAATGGCCCGGGACAGGGGGCAGATACGCAGTATTTT.

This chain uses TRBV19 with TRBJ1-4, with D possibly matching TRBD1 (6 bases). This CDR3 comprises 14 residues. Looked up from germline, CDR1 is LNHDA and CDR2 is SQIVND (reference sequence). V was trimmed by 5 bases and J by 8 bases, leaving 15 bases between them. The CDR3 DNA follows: TGTGCCAGTAGTCCACGGGGACAAACAGAAAAACTGTTTTTT. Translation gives CASSPRGQTEKLFF.

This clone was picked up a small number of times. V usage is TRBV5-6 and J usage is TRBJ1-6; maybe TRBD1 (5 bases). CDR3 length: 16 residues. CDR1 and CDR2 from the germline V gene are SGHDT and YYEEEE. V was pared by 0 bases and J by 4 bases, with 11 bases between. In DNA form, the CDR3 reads TGTGCCAGCAGCTTGGAAGGGGCAGCTTATAATTCACCCCTCCACTTT. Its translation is CASSLEGAAYNSPLHF.

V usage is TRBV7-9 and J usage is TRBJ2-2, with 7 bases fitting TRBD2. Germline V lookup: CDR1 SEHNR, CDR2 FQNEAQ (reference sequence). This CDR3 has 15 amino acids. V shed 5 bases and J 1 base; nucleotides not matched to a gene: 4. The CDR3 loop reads CASSPAGLNTGELFF. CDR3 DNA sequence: TGTGCCAGCAGCCCAGCGGGGTTGAACACCGGGGAGCTGTTTTTT.